Listed here is a single T cell receptor (beta chain). The antigen remains undetermined. CDR1 and CDR2 from the germline V gene are MNHGY and SVAAGI. The CDR3 sequence is 12 residues long. V was pared by 3 bases and J by 2 bases, with 5 bases between. With autoimmune disease history or systemic immunosuppression, patients were excluded. This specimen comes from a study of OX40 agonist ivuxolimab in advanced cancers. Points from the study as a whole: Mean expanded clone counts were higher in CD8+ than CD4+ T cells.

Sequencing was performed with immunoSEQ multiplex PCR; in TCRdb, only in-frame clones are kept and a portion is missing. Of tens of thousands of clones in the sample, around nine tenths were seen once. Sequencing used CD4+ or CD8+ T cells sorted from blood, obtained in a trial of the OX40 agonist ivuxolimab. The chain joins TRBV6-9 to TRBJ2-7; D is unresolved. The sequence derives from an adult with an advanced solid tumor such as melanoma, head and neck, liver or kidney cancer. In DNA form, the CDR3 reads TGTGCCAGCAGTTACAGACCCTACGAGCAGTACTTC. Residues: CASSYRPYEQYF.